The clone carrying this T cell receptor beta chain showed up just a few times. The target antigen is unknown. The data belong to a study of T cells after yellow fever vaccination. This CDR3 region has 13 residues. V lost 1 base and J lost 8, with 10 bases in between. Germline CDR1 reads SGHNT; CDR2 reads YYREEE (reference sequence). TCR cDNA was made by 5'RACE template switching, adding a universal primer site and UMIs. One entry per CDR3 protein results from TCRdb running MiXCR on the 5' RACE reads. The profile covers a few hundred thousand distinct CDR3 sequences, with 8% to 10% appearing a single time and more than 15% taken by the ten largest. Study-wide findings and caveats: The bulk population could contribute abundant contaminating clonotypes to FACS-sorted repertoires. The booster response re-showed most primary clones: 96% CD4, approximately 90% CD8. Some clonotypes were seen in both the CD4 and the CD8 compartments. These made up a small share and likely arose from convergent recombination.

Here the sequenced sample was PBMCs, taken on the day of the first yellow fever vaccination. This clonotype was sampled from a man between 18 and 29 years old who received the YFV17D yellow fever vaccine. The chain is built from TRBV5-4 and TRBJ2-1; D unclear. The chain's CDR3 is CASSLNGLDEQFF. The CDR3, as DNA: TGTGCCAGCAGCTTGAACGGCTTAGATGAGCAGTTCTTC.